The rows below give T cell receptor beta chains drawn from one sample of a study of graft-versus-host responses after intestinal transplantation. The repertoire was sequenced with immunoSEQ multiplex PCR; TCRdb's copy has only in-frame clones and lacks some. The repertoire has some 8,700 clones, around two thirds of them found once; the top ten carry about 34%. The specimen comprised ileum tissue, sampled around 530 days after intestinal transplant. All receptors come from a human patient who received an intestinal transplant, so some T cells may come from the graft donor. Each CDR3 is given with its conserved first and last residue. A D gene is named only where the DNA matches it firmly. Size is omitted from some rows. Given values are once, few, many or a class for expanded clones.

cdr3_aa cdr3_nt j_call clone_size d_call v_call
CASSSMDLNNEQFF TGCGCCAGCAGCTCCATGGACCTTAACAATGAGCAGTTCTTC TRBJ2-1 . . TRBV5-1
CAISGGLASPDTQYF TGTGCCATCAGTGGAGGCCTAGCGTCCCCAGATACGCAGTATTTT TRBJ2-3 . . TRBV10-3
CASSLDRRYPQHF TGTGCCAGCAGCTTAGATCGTCGGTATCCCCAGCATTTT TRBJ1-5 . . TRBV11-2
CASSLQGSFTEAFF TGCGCCAGCAGCCTTCAGGGGTCCTTTACTGAAGCTTTCTTT TRBJ1-1 . . TRBV5-1
CSVGLSGSSKNIQYF TGCAGCGTTGGTCTTAGCGGGAGTTCTAAAAACATTCAGTACTTC TRBJ2-4 few TRBD2 TRBV29-1
CASSYRGLTGELFF TGTGCCAGCAGTTACAGGGGGCTCACCGGGGAGCTGTTTTTT TRBJ2-2 few TRBD1 TRBV6-5
CASSSQGSGSTEAFF TGTGCCAGCAGCTCGCAAGGATCCGGGTCCACTGAAGCTTTCTTT TRBJ1-1 . . TRBV11-2
CASSRAPVAGTDTQYF TGCGCCAGCAGCCGAGCCCCAGTAGCGGGCACAGATACGCAGTATTTT TRBJ2-3 . . TRBV4-1
CASSPERGGFFQPQHF TGTGCCAGCAGCCCAGAGAGGGGGGGTTTTTTCCAGCCCCAGCATTTT TRBJ1-5 . . TRBV7-9
CASSLPPSEAFF TGTGCCAGCAGCTTGCCCCCATCGGAGGCTTTCTTT TRBJ1-1 . . TRBV5-4
CASSWGQGANEQYF TGTGCCAGCAGTTGGGGACAGGGGGCTAACGAGCAGTACTTC TRBJ2-7 . TRBD1 TRBV28
CASRSTGPLGKLFF TGTGCCAGCAGATCTACAGGGCCCCTTGGAAAACTGTTTTTT TRBJ1-4 . . TRBV6-5
CASSLALSAKTGVETQYF TGCGCCAGCAGCTTGGCCTTATCAGCCAAGACAGGGGTAGAGACCCAGTACTTC TRBJ2-5 . TRBD1 TRBV5-1
CASTENTGELFF TGTGCCAGCACCGAGAACACCGGGGAGCTGTTTTTT TRBJ2-2 . . TRBV27
CASSVQGVKLFF TGTGCCAGCAGTGTACAGGGGGTAAAACTGTTTTTT TRBJ1-4 . TRBD1 TRBV25-1
CASSFSGIPLHF TGTGCCAGCAGTTTTTCCGGTATACCCCTCCACTTT TRBJ1-6 . . TRBV27
CARGSKRTQYF TGTGCCAGGGGCAGCAAGAGAACCCAGTACTTC TRBJ2-5 . . TRBV30
CASSLGSGSANEQFF TGTGCCAGCAGCTTAGGTAGCGGGAGCGCAAATGAGCAGTTCTTC TRBJ2-1 few TRBD2 TRBV11-3
CASSRSSGSYNEQFF TGCGCCAGCAGCAGGTCTAGCGGATCCTACAATGAGCAGTTCTTC TRBJ2-1 . TRBD2 TRBV10-2
CASSLTRRTGDGLGGYTF TGCGCCAGCAGCTTGACCCGTCGGACAGGGGATGGTTTAGGTGGCTACACCTTC TRBJ1-2 . TRBD1 TRBV5-1
CASGGAVFYEQYF TGTGCCAGCGGGGGGGCCGTCTTTTACGAGCAGTACTTC TRBJ2-7 once . TRBV6-6
CASSYRADDEQYF TGTGCCAGCAGTTACCGGGCCGACGACGAGCAGTACTTC TRBJ2-7 . . TRBV6-6
CASSQARTGRVQETQYF TGTGCCAGCAGCCAAGCCAGAACGGGGAGGGTCCAAGAGACCCAGTACTTC TRBJ2-5 . TRBD2 TRBV14
CASSWQGYEQYF TGTGCCAGCAGCTGGCAGGGCTACGAGCAGTACTTC TRBJ2-7 once . TRBV5-4
CASSPDGYSNQPQHF TGTGCCAGCAGCCCAGACGGGTATAGCAATCAGCCCCAGCATTTT TRBJ1-5 . . TRBV7-9
CASYGTGKGEAFF TGTGCCAGCTACGGGACAGGGAAGGGCGAAGCTTTCTTT TRBJ1-1 . TRBD1 TRBV6-1
CASNPTGRELMDTQYF TGTGCCAGTAACCCCACCGGGCGGGAGCTTATGGATACGCAGTATTTT TRBJ2-3 . TRBD2 TRBV19
CASSVPGTITDTQYF TGTGCCAGCAGCGTTCCGGGTACAATCACAGATACGCAGTATTTT TRBJ2-3 once . TRBV9
CASSGDSGNTIYF TGTGCCAGCAGTGGGGACTCTGGAAACACCATATATTTT TRBJ1-3 . . TRBV6-1
CASQPTGGIYEQYF TGTGCCAGTCAGCCGACAGGGGGAATCTACGAGCAGTACTTC TRBJ2-7 . TRBD1 TRBV19
CASSESTGSYEQYF TGCGCCAGCAGTGAGTCGACGGGCTCCTACGAGCAGTACTTC TRBJ2-7 . . TRBV10-1
CASSAGGAKNIQYF TGTGCCAGCAGTGCAGGCGGAGCCAAAAACATTCAGTACTTC TRBJ2-4 . . TRBV2
CASSLSGNYEQYF TGTGCCAGCAGTTTGTCCGGAAACTACGAGCAGTACTTC TRBJ2-7 medium-sized . TRBV28
CASSLARIGDEQFF TGTGCCAGCAGCTTAGCCCGGATCGGCGATGAGCAGTTCTTC TRBJ2-1 . . TRBV7-2
CASSGSYGQGSNQPQHF TGTGCCAGCAGCGGCTCGTATGGACAGGGAAGCAATCAGCCCCAGCATTTT TRBJ1-5 . TRBD1 TRBV7-2
CASTRGEKLFF TGTGCCAGCACCAGAGGGGAAAAACTGTTTTTT TRBJ1-4 . . TRBV6-5
CASSREGGRAPDTQYF TGCGCCAGCAGCAGAGAGGGCGGGAGGGCCCCAGATACGCAGTATTTT TRBJ2-3 . TRBD2 TRBV4-1
CASSRHLNAIYF TGTGCCAGCAGTCGACACTTAAATGCCATATATTTT TRBJ1-3 . . TRBV7-8
CAWSVRDEQYF TGTGCCTGGAGTGTACGGGACGAGCAGTACTTC TRBJ2-7 . . TRBV30
CASSLRGAGETQYF TGTGCCAGCAGCTTACGGGGAGCGGGGGAGACCCAGTACTTC TRBJ2-5 few TRBD2 TRBV7-2